This T cell receptor beta chain came from a study of monozygotic twins with inflammatory bowel disease. The CDR3 extends over 14 amino acids. Germline-derived CDR1 and CDR2 are SGHAT and FQNNGV. Comment on this clonotype: Its cognate antigen is unknown.

One entry per CDR3 protein, without DNA, is what TCRdb gives after re-calling the 5' RACE reads. The listing records around 230,000 distinct CDR3 sequences. Notes on the study in general: By inverse Simpson index, TCRbeta diversity was lower in IBD patients than in healthy co-twins.

The source material was blood. The chain combines TRBV11-2 with TRBJ2-7; TCRdb designates TRBD1, a call that cannot be tested without DNA. The receptor was isolated from a human donor with ulcerative colitis or Crohn's disease, or a healthy co-twin of an affected twin (not recorded which). Here the CDR3 reads CASSFGDNSYEQYF.